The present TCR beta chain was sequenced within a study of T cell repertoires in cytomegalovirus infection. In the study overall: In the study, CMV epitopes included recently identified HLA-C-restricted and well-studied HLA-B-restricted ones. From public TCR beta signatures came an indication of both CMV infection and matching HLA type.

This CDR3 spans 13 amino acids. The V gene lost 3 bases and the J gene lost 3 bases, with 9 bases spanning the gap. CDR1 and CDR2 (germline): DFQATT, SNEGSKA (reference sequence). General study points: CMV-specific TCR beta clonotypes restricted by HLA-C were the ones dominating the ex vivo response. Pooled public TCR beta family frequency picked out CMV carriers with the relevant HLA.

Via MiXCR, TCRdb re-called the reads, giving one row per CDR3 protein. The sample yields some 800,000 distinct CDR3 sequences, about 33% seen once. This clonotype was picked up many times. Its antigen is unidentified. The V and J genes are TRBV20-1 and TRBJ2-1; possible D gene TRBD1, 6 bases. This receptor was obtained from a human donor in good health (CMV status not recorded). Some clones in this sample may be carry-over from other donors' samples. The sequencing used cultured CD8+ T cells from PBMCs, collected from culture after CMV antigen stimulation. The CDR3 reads CSARKGGYNEQFF. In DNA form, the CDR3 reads TGCAGTGCTAGGAAAGGGGGCTACAATGAGCAGTTCTTC.